Listed below are T cell receptor beta chains from one sample, sequenced in a study of CD8 T cells in ankylosing spondylitis. TCRdb itself ran the 5' RACE reads through MiXCR, one entry per CDR3 protein. The sample includes over 200,000 distinct CDR3 sequences, approximately 16% of them seen just once. Material for sequencing was blood, either unsorted or a sorted T cell fraction (not recorded which). These receptors were collected from a male donor with ankylosing spondylitis. The CDR3 runs from the conserved cysteine through the conserved F or W. Fields, in order: D gene, V gene, clone size, J gene, CDR3 DNA, CDR3 protein. The D gene is left open where the match is weak. Size is omitted from some rows. Given values are once, few, many or a class for expanded clones.

TRBD2	TRBV6-5	NA	TRBJ2-1	TGTGCCAGCAGACGACTAGCGGGAAACAATGAGCAGTTCTTC	CASRRLAGNNEQFF
NA	TRBV6-2/TRBV6-3	many	TRBJ2-7	TGTGCCAGCAGTTACTCTTCGTACGAGCAGTACTTC	CASSYSSYEQYF
NA	TRBV4-3	NA	TRBJ2-7	TGCGCCAGCAGTCAGGGATCCTCGAGCTCCTACGAGCAGTACTTC	CASSQGSSSSYEQYF
NA	TRBV4-2	few	TRBJ2-7	TGTGCCAGCAGCCAAGATACTTACGCGCAGGGACCCCACGAGCAGTACTTC	CASSQDTYAQGPHEQYF
TRBD2	TRBV4-3	many	TRBJ2-1	TGCGCCAGCAGCCAAGGCGCTAGCGGGAGAAATGAGCAGTTCTTC	CASSQGASGRNEQFF
TRBD1	TRBV20-1	NA	TRBJ2-7	TGCAGTGCTAAAAAAACAGGGGGCTGGGACCCCTACGAGCAGTACTTC	CSAKKTGGWDPYEQYF
NA	TRBV12-5	NA	TRBJ2-2	TGTGCTAGTGGTTTGATACCCGGACTGGACGGGGAGCTGTTTTTT	CASGLIPGLDGELFF
TRBD2	TRBV20-1	few	TRBJ2-5	TGCAGTGCTAGAGATACCCCCCCTAGCGGGGGTAGGAAAGAGACCCAGTACTTC	CSARDTPPSGGRKETQYF
NA	TRBV7-9	NA	TRBJ2-1	TGTGCCAGCAGCCTTGGGACAATCGACTACAATGAGCAGTTCTTC	CASSLGTIDYNEQFF
NA	TRBV19	NA	TRBJ1-5	TGTGCCAGTACCCCTGGCGGGTCAAATCAGCCCCAGCATTTT	CASTPGGSNQPQHF
NA	TRBV9	few	TRBJ2-1	TGTGCCAGCAGCCCTTGGGGGCGCGAGCAGTTCTTC	CASSPWGREQFF
NA	TRBV29-1	NA	TRBJ1-1	TGCAGCGTTGAGCAGGGCACTGAAGCTTTCTTT	CSVEQGTEAFF
NA	TRBV27	few	TRBJ1-4	TGTGCCACACAGTGGGGGGAAAAACTGTTTTTT	CATQWGEKLFF
NA	TRBV20-1	few	TRBJ2-1	TGCAGTGCCCGGTGGCCTGGGAGAGGTTCCGAGCAGTTCTTC	CSARWPGRGSEQFF
TRBD1	TRBV4-1	few	TRBJ1-1	TGCGCCAGCAGCCAAGAGGCAGGGGGCATGCCCACTGAAGCTTTCTTT	CASSQEAGGMPTEAFF
NA	TRBV3-1	NA	TRBJ1-4	TGTGCCAGCAGCCACAGGGACGAAAAACTGTTTTTT	CASSHRDEKLFF
NA	TRBV28	few	TRBJ2-7	TGTGCCAGCAGTTTATCAGGGGGGATAGCCTACGAGCAGTACTTC	CASSLSGGIAYEQYF
NA	TRBV20-1	few	TRBJ1-1	TGCAGTGCCTCAAATATGAACACTGAAGCTTTCTTT	CSASNMNTEAFF
NA	TRBV7-2	few	TRBJ2-1	TGTGCCAGCAGCTTCCGGGATCTGGGTGAGCAGTTCTTC	CASSFRDLGEQFF
TRBD2	TRBV20-1	few	TRBJ2-7	TGCAGTGCTAGAGATCTTGAACCCCCCAGCGGGGGAGCCTACGAGCAGTACTTC	CSARDLEPPSGGAYEQYF
TRBD2	TRBV28	few	TRBJ2-7	TGTGCCAGCAGTCCAATTTTGTCCTTCATGGGGGGGGAGACCTACGAGCAGTACTTC	CASSPILSFMGGETYEQYF
TRBD1	TRBV7-6	NA	TRBJ1-1	TGTGCCAGCAGCTTAGGAGGGGGCTTTGAAGCTTTCTTT	CASSLGGGFEAFF